Detailed here is one TCR beta chain. CDR1 is SGHAT, CDR2 FQDESV, per germline (reference sequence). This CDR3 comprises 18 residues. These data belong to a study of T cells expressing NK-cell markers. TCRdb reprocessed the 5' RACE reads and keeps a single row for each CDR3 protein, giving no DNA. This specimen shows about 160,000 distinct CDR3 sequences; the ten leading clones hold 20%. This sequence joins TRBV11-1 and TRBJ2-3; TCRdb's assignment of TRBD2 cannot be checked, as there is no DNA. The sequence was obtained from a man aged 18-75 years in good health. Sequenced: blood T cells: a sorted CD56 or NKG2C T cell subset, CD4+ or CD8+ T cells, or bulk PBMC T cells (not recorded which). CDR3 sequence: CASSEAITGGPSTDTQYF.